The 5 T cell receptor beta chains listed next were all sequenced from one sample in a study of T cell repertoires in cytomegalovirus infection. TCRdb redid the calling of the reads with MiXCR, one entry per CDR3 protein. The sample has about 570,000 distinct CDR3 sequences; approximately 40% are singletons. These receptors have no known antigen. The specimen was cultured PBMCs, collected from culture after CMV antigen stimulation. Receptor source: a human donor in good health (CMV status not recorded). Some clones in this sample may be carry-over from other donors' samples.

This clonotype was recorded a few times. The chain links TRBV27 to TRBJ2-5; 7 bases match TRBD1. Germline assignment: CDR1 MNHEY and CDR2 SMNVEV (reference sequence). The V gene end was trimmed by 5 bases and the J gene end by 6 bases; junction bases not matched to a gene: 6. The CDR3 extends over 13 amino acids. The CDR3 sequence: CASSPTGIKTQYF. In nucleotides, the CDR3 is TGTGCCAGCAGTCCGACAGGGATTAAGACCCAGTACTTC.

The DNA for the CDR3 is TGTGCCAGCAGTGAAAGAGGCGGGGGGGTCATTACGCAGTATTTT. The encoded protein is CASSERGGGVITQYF. The rearrangement links TRBV2 to TRBJ2-3; 9 bases are a match to TRBD2. Germline assignment: CDR1 SNHLY and CDR2 FYNNEI. The CDR3 covers 15 residues. The V and J ends lost 2 bases and 8 bases, in that order; junction bases with no gene match: 8.

This rearrangement joins TRBV5-1 to TRBJ2-7; 7 bases are shared with TRBD1. This CDR3 contains 14 residues. V dropped 3 bases and J dropped 2; count of bases not matched to a gene: 5. CDR1 is SGHRS and CDR2 is YFSETQ in the germline V gene. DNA of the CDR3: TGCGCCAGCAGCTCACAGGGGCCAGCCTACGAGCAGTACTTC. Amino acid sequence: CASSSQGPAYEQYF.

With regard to this clonotype: The CDR3 carries no conserved terminal phenylalanine or tryptophan, so it likely arises from a read error. V usage is TRBV7-2 and J usage is TRBJ1-1, with a tentative D call TRBD1 (6 bases). The CDR3 has 19 residues. Looked up from germline, CDR1 is SGHTA and CDR2 is FQGNSA. Trimming pared 5 bases from V and 4 bases from J, leaving 29 bases between. The CDR3 region has the DNA TGTGCCAGCAGCCCCACAGGGCGCTCGGATGGGCCCCTGGGCACTGAAGCTTTCTTG. Translation gives CASSPTGRSDGPLGTEAFL.

The V call is TRBV7-9, the J call TRBJ2-3, with TRBD1 matching over 7 bases. The V and J ends lost 2 bases and 0 bases, in that order; junction bases with no gene match: 2. CDR3 length: 15 amino acids. Germline V gene lookup returns CDR1 SEHNR and CDR2 FQNEAQ (reference sequence). The CDR3 DNA sequence: TGTGCCAGCAGCTTAATACAGGGGAGCACAGATACGCAGTATTTT. Its translation is CASSLIQGSTDTQYF.